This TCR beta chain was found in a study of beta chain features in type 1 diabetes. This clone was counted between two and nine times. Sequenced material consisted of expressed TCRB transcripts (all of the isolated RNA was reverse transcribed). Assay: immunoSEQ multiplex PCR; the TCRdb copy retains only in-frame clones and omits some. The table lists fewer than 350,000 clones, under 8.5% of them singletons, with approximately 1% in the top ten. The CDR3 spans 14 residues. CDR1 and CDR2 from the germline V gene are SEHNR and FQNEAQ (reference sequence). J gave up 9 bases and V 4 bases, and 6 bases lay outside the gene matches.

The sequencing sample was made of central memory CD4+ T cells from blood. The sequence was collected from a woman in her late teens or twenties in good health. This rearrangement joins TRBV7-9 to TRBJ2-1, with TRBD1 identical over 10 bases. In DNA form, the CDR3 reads TGTGCCAGCAGCTCCCCGGGACAGGGGAGTGAGCAGTTCTTC. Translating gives CASSSPGQGSEQFF. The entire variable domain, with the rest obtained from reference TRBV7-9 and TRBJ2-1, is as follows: DTGVSQNPRHKITKRGQNVTFRCDPISEHNRLYWYRQTLGQGPEFLTYFQNEAQLEKSRLLSDRFSAERPKGSFSTLEIQRTEQGDSAMYLCASSSPGQGSEQFFGPGTRLTVL.